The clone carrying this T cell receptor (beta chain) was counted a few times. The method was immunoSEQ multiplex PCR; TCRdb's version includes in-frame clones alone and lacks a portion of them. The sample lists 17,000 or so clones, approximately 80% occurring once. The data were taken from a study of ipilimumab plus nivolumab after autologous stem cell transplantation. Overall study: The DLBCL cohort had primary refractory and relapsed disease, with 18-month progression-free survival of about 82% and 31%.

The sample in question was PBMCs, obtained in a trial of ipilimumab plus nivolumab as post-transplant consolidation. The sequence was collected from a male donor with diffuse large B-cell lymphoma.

Written as DNA, the CDR3 is TGCAGCGTGCTGGGCGGCTCTGGGGCCAACGTCCTGACTTTC. Its protein product is CSVLGGSGANVLTF. The chain links TRBV29-1 to TRBJ2-6, with D unclear. The V gene's germline CDR1 is SQVTM and CDR2 ANQGSEA. Deletions cut 6 bases from V and 0 bases from J, with 9 bases between. The CDR3 loop spans 14 amino acids.